This T cell receptor (beta chain) was sequenced in a study of T cell repertoires in cytomegalovirus infection. About the research overall: CMV epitopes that were recently identified and HLA-C-restricted were used alongside well-studied HLA-B-restricted ones. Public signatures in TCR beta pointed to CMV infection and matching HLA type. Study-level results: Clonotype analysis showed dominance of the ex vivo response by HLA-C-restricted CMV-specific TCR beta clonotypes. Cumulative frequency (of public TCR beta family members) identified carriers of CMV plus the relevant HLA.

This clonotype occurred a few times. What it binds is unknown. The CDR3 is 12 amino acids. Per germline, CDR1 SGHVS and CDR2 FQNEAQ. V dropped 7 bases and J dropped 5 bases, with 8 bases sitting between them. TCRdb fed the reads into MiXCR, producing one record per CDR3 protein. This sample yields roughly 920,000 distinct CDR3 sequences, of which 25% to 40% are seen a single time; around 15% belongs to the top ten. This chain uses TRBV7-8 with TRBJ2-2; no definite D call. The receptor's source is a human donor in good health (CMV status not recorded). Some clones in this sample may be carry-over from other donors' samples. The sequences come from cultured CD8+ T cells from PBMCs, collected from culture after CMV antigen stimulation. The CDR3: CASIPGTGELFF. The CDR3 region has the DNA TGTGCCAGCATCCCTGGGACCGGGGAGCTGTTTTTT.